This T cell receptor (beta chain) appears in the sequencing data of a study of OX40 agonist ivuxolimab in advanced cancers. As for the study in general: Ivuxolimab, an antibody acting as an agonist of OX40 (CD134), was used to treat patients.

The method was immunoSEQ multiplex PCR; TCRdb's version includes in-frame clones alone and lacks a portion of them. The sample yields about 93,000 clones, 94% seen once. The CDR3 spans 13 residues. Deletions cut 4 bases from V and 4 bases from J, with 11 bases between. Germline lookup yields CDR1 SGHRS and CDR2 YFSETQ. The specimen was CD4+ or CD8+ T cells sorted from blood, collected in a trial of the OX40 agonist ivuxolimab. The source of this sequence is an adult with an advanced solid tumor such as melanoma, head and neck, liver or kidney cancer. The chain is built from TRBV5-1 and TRBJ1-1; D is uncertain. CDR3: CASSPPYLTEAFF. CDR3 bases: TGCGCCAGCAGCCCTCCATACCTCACTGAAGCTTTCTTT.